The 26 T cell receptor beta chains reported below all come from one sample, sequenced in a study of cytomegalovirus exposure and HLA in healthy donors. 60 Vbeta and 13 Jbeta primers were used in PCR. Generated by immunoSEQ multiplex PCR, the TCRdb table keeps only in-frame clones and is missing some. Of 150,000 to 170,000 clones listed, about 80% are singletons. Sequenced input: PBMCs. The receptors here all came from a woman between 40 and 55 years old in good health and CMV-seronegative.

The V call is TRBV27, the J call TRBJ2-7, with TRBD1 identical over 8 bases. The CDR3 contains 14 residues. The V segment lost 8 bases and the J segment 1 base; nucleotides outside the gene matches: 7. CDR1 is MNHEY, CDR2 SMNVEV, per germline (reference sequence). In DNA form, the CDR3 reads TGTGCCAGCTCCCCACAGGGGGTTTCCTACGAGCAGTACTTC. It yields the protein CASSPQGVSYEQYF.

V gene TRBV6-5 combines with J gene TRBJ1-5; 7 bases map to TRBD1. V shed 4 bases, J shed 2 bases, and the junction held 5 bases outside the gene matches. CDR3 size: 15 residues. Germline values: CDR1 MNHEY, CDR2 SVGAGI. CDR3 in DNA: TGTGCCAGCAGTTCCCTCACAGGGGGCAATCAGCCCCAGCATTTT. Residues: CASSSLTGGNQPQHF.

The rearrangement uses TRBV23-1 and TRBJ2-7; D call uncertain. TRBV23-1 carries the ORF label, with uncertain function. CDR3 length: 13 residues. V lost 0 bases and J lost 5, with 8 bases in between. CDR3 region: CASSQSCQDEQYF. DNA for the CDR3: TGCGCCAGCAGTCAATCGTGCCAGGACGAGCAGTACTTC.

The chain joins TRBV7-9 to TRBJ2-3, with TRBD2 identical over 9 bases. Germline trimming cut 3 bases from V and 0 bases from J; bases unmatched to any gene: 1. The CDR3 contains 15 residues. CDR1 is SEHNR, CDR2 FQNEAQ, per germline (reference sequence). CDR3 in amino acids: CASSLLAGSTDTQYF. Here the CDR3 DNA reads TGTGCCAGCAGCTTGCTAGCGGGAAGCACAGATACGCAGTATTTT.

The DNA of the CDR3 is TGCAGCGTTGGGTTCACTAGCGGGGGCGTGAACACCGGGGAGCTGTTTTTT. Translated: CSVGFTSGGVNTGELFF. V gene TRBV29-1 combines with J gene TRBJ2-2; 11 positions agree with TRBD2. The CDR3 length is 17 residues. After removal of 4 bases from V and 1 base from J, the junction contained 8 bases not matched to a gene. CDR1 is SQVTM, CDR2 ANQGSEA, per germline.

J is TRBJ2-1 and V is TRBV11-3, with D maybe TRBD2 (5 bases). Trimming took off 5 bases at V and 4 bases at J, with 18 bases between the two ends. Per the germline V gene, CDR1 is SGHNT and CDR2 is YENEEA. This CDR3 region has 16 residues. Here the CDR3 DNA reads TGTGCCAGCAGCCCCCCCGGGATTAGCACTTACAATGAGCAGTTCTTC. Its translation: CASSPPGISTYNEQFF.

CDR3 loop: CASSYRGLTEAFF. CDR3 in DNA: TGTGCCAGCAGCTACAGGGGGCTCACTGAAGCTTTCTTT. The genes are TRBV5-6 and TRBJ1-1; 9 bases line up with TRBD1. V gave up 3 bases and J gave up 4 bases; unmatched junction bases: 1. The CDR3 length is 13 residues. The germline V gene encodes CDR1 SGHDT and CDR2 YYEEEE.

This clone was found once. The V gene is TRBV10-3, the J gene TRBJ1-5; maybe TRBD1 (6 bases). Germline CDR1 and CDR2: ENHRY and SYGVKD. The CDR3 covers 13 residues. V gave up 6 bases and J gave up 6 bases, with 12 bases separating them. CDR3: CAIRGDNSQPQHF. The CDR3, as DNA: TGTGCCATCAGGGGGGACAACAGTCAGCCCCAGCATTTT.

The V gene is TRBV27, the J gene TRBJ2-3; 10 nucleotides line up with TRBD2. Germline CDR1 MNHEY, CDR2 SMNVEV (reference sequence). This CDR3 has 15 residues. The junction had 4 bases not matched to a gene; V was cut back by 7 bases and J by 0 bases. CDR3 region: CASNLLAGSTDTQYF. The CDR3 DNA reads as TGTGCCAGCAACCTACTAGCGGGGAGCACAGATACGCAGTATTTT.

This clone was recorded once. The chain combines TRBV2 with TRBJ1-1; D is unresolved. From germline, CDR1 is SNHLY and CDR2 FYNNEI. Trimming cost V 2 bases and J 9 bases, with 7 bases left between them. There are 11 residues in the CDR3. CDR3 in amino acids: CASSERYKAFF. The CDR3 nucleotides are TGTGCCAGCAGTGAACGTTATAAAGCTTTCTTT.

The chain uses TRBV10-3 and TRBJ1-1; 11 bases agree with TRBD1. The CDR3 runs 15 residues. Germline trimming cut 4 bases from V and 2 bases from J; bases unmatched to any gene: 3. Germline loops: CDR1 ENHRY, CDR2 SYGVKD. The CDR3 region has the DNA TGTGCCATCAGTGCCGGACAGGGGGCAAACACTGAAGCTTTCTTT. This translates into CAISAGQGANTEAFF.

The table lists this clone with a count of one. The chain employs TRBV7-8 and TRBJ2-7, with 13 positions matching TRBD2. The CDR3 length is 14 residues. Trimming cost V 7 bases and J 4 bases; bases outside gene matches: 4. The germline gives CDR1 SGHVS, CDR2 FQNEAQ. The CDR3 reads CASKGLAGRYEQYF. Written as DNA, the CDR3 is TGTGCCAGCAAGGGACTAGCGGGACGGTACGAGCAGTACTTC. The full variable domain, with the rest looked up from reference TRBV7-8 and TRBJ2-7, is GAGVSQSPRYKVAKRGQDVALRCDPISGHVSLFWYQQALGQGPEFLTYFQNEAQLDKSGLPSDRFFAERPEGSVSTLKIQRTQQEDSAVYLCASKGLAGRYEQYFGPGTRLTVT.

This clone was detected only once. The chain carries TRBV5-1 and TRBJ2-4; 7 bases are a match to TRBD1. With V trimmed by 0 bases and J by 0 bases, 6 bases remained unmatched. This CDR3 contains 17 residues. Germline CDR1 is SGHRS and CDR2 is YFSETQ. The CDR3: CASSLENRGIAKNIQYF. In DNA, the CDR3 is TGCGCCAGCAGCTTGGAGAACAGGGGAATAGCCAAAAACATTCAGTACTTC.

V usage is TRBV7-9 and J usage is TRBJ2-7; 12 positions match TRBD2. The CDR3 covers 15 residues. Trimming at V came to 1 base and at J to 5 bases, leaving 3 bases not matched to a gene. Germline CDR1 SEHNR, CDR2 FQNEAQ (reference sequence). As DNA, the CDR3 is TGTGCCAGCAGCTTAGGGGCTAGCGGGGGGGACGAGCAGTACTTC. It specifies CASSLGASGGDEQYF.

The chain employs TRBV15 and TRBJ1-2, with D possibly TRBD1 on 6 matching bases. V gave up 7 bases and J gave up 4 bases, with 13 bases separating them. In germline, CDR1 is LNHNV, CDR2 YYDKDF (reference sequence). CDR3 length: 13 amino acids. CDR3 sequence reads: CATNSGQRYGYTF. In DNA, the CDR3 is TGTGCCACCAACTCCGGACAGCGCTATGGCTACACCTTC.

V gene TRBV11-3 combines with J gene TRBJ2-7, with 10 bases lining up with TRBD1. J gave up 0 bases and V 1 base, and 12 bases lay outside the gene matches. CDR1 and CDR2 (germline): SGHNT, YENEEA. The CDR3 consists of 19 residues. In DNA, the CDR3 is TGTGCCAGCAGCTTAGGGGGTGGACAGGGGGTTGTTCCCTCCTACGAGCAGTACTTC. It yields the protein CASSLGGGQGVVPSYEQYF.

The chain is built from TRBV5-4 and TRBJ2-3; 8 nucleotides align to TRBD2. This CDR3 contains 17 residues. In germline, CDR1 is SGHNT, CDR2 YYREEE (reference sequence). The junction had 13 bases not matched to a gene; V was cut back by 4 bases and J by 3 bases. CDR3 residues: CASSGSSTSVPTDTQYF. In DNA form, the CDR3 reads TGTGCCAGCAGCGGCAGCTCGACTAGCGTCCCGACAGATACGCAGTATTTT.

This clone was recorded once. V usage is TRBV11-2 and J usage is TRBJ2-5, with unresolved D. The germline V and J ends were trimmed by 2 bases and 1 base, with 5 bases remaining between them. The CDR3 extends over 13 amino acids. CDR1 and CDR2 (germline): SGHAT, FQNNGV. CDR3 protein: CASSLSRQETQYF. CDR3 DNA: TGTGCCAGCAGCTTAAGCCGCCAAGAGACCCAGTACTTC.

This sequence joins TRBV2 and TRBJ2-5; the match to TRBD1 covers 11 bases. The CDR3 consists of 13 residues. Germline-derived CDR1 and CDR2 are SNHLY and FYNNEI. V was clipped by 6 bases and J by 4 bases; unmatched bases: 1. The CDR3, as DNA: TGTGCCAGCAGAGGGACAGGGGGAGAGACCCAGTACTTC. Translated: CASRGTGGETQYF.

V is TRBV10-3 and J is TRBJ1-1; the match to TRBD1 covers 7 bases. Germline V CDR1 and CDR2: ENHRY, SYGVKD. Trimming cost V 6 bases and J 1 base; bases outside gene matches: 8. The CDR3 covers 15 residues. The CDR3: CAISNRQGQNTEAFF. DNA for the CDR3: TGTGCCATCAGCAACAGACAGGGCCAGAACACTGAAGCTTTCTTT.

CDR3 coding DNA: TGTGCCGCAAGAGCAGGTTCGGCCTATGGCTACACCTTC. Translating gives CAARAGSAYGYTF. V gene TRBV27 combines with J gene TRBJ1-2, with D unclear. Trimming cost V 11 bases and J 4 bases, with 17 bases left between them. The germline V gene encodes CDR1 MNHEY and CDR2 SMNVEV (reference sequence). This CDR3 has 13 residues.

V gene TRBV6-1 combines with J gene TRBJ2-5; 7 bases map to TRBD1. Germline V CDR1 and CDR2: MNHNS, SASEGT. Unmatched junction bases numbered 7, after V lost 8 bases and J lost 1 base. This CDR3 spans 14 amino acids. CDR3 amino acids: CASSYRGIQETQYF. The CDR3 bases are TGTGCCAGCTCTTACAGGGGAATCCAAGAGACCCAGTACTTC.

In regard to this clone: Other DNA sequences in the sample encode the same CDR3. The CDR3 DNA is TGTGCCAGCAGCTTGGGGGCGGGTACTGAAGCTTTCTTT. Translation gives CASSLGAGTEAFF. The chain combines TRBV5-4 with TRBJ1-1; no firm D call. Per germline, CDR1 SGHNT and CDR2 YYREEE (reference sequence). The CDR3 length is 13 residues. V dropped 0 bases and J dropped 5 bases, with 8 bases sitting between them.

The chain carries TRBV7-9 and TRBJ2-5, with a weak D call TRBD2 (6 bases). The CDR3 has 13 amino acids. Germline lookup yields CDR1 SEHNR and CDR2 FQNEAQ (reference sequence). Between the trimmed V and J ends, which lost 4 bases and 7 bases, there was a span of 13 bases. The CDR3 sequence is CASSWEARGTQYF. The CDR3 nucleotides are TGTGCCAGCAGCTGGGAGGCGAGGGGGACCCAGTACTTC.

The chain combines TRBV6-5 with TRBJ2-5, with 10 bases matching TRBD1. V trimming: 6 bases; J trimming: 4 bases; junction bases outside the gene matches: 2. Germline V gene lookup returns CDR1 MNHEY and CDR2 SVGAGI. The CDR3 sequence is 13 residues long. In DNA, the CDR3 is TGTGCCAGCAGCGGGACAGGGGTAGAGACCCAGTACTTC. It codes for CASSGTGVETQYF.

This clone appeared a single time. For the CDR3, the DNA is TGTGCCAGCAGCCAAGTGTTTAGGACTAGCGGGAGTGGGTACGAGCAGTACTTC. Translation gives CASSQVFRTSGSGYEQYF. The chain links TRBV4-2 to TRBJ2-7, with 13 bases aligning to TRBD2. The J segment lost 4 bases and the V segment lost 1 base, leaving 10 bases of the junction unmatched. From germline, CDR1 is LGHNA and CDR2 YNFKEQ. The CDR3 is made up of 18 amino acids.